The clone carrying this T cell receptor beta chain was counted between two and nine times. Its antigen remains unknown. The data originate from a study of post-analysis software for immune sequencing data. General study results and limits: Roughly five TRBV segments appeared more often in patients than in controls, and TRBV5-6, TRBV5-1 and TRBV20-1 were among these. Those with multiple sclerosis, the patient group, showed significantly lower normalized Chao1 diversity than controls.

Unique molecular identifiers had been added to the TCR beta cDNA libraries. MiXCR, applied by TCRdb to the PCR reads, yields one record per CDR3 protein. The data contain about 160,000 distinct CDR3 sequences, around 34% of them singletons. The CDR3 is 13 amino acids. Germline loops: CDR1 SGHAT, CDR2 FQNNGV. Trimming cost V 5 bases and J 8 bases, with 13 bases left between them. This TCR was recovered from a girl aged 5 to 17 with multiple sclerosis. This rearrangement joins TRBV11-2 to TRBJ2-4; TRBD2 is a possible D gene (6 bases). The material sequenced was blood, taken after autologous hematopoietic stem cell transplantation. CDR3 residues: CASSLAGRHIQYF. The CDR3, as DNA: TGTGCCAGCAGCCTCGCGGGGAGACACATTCAGTACTTC.